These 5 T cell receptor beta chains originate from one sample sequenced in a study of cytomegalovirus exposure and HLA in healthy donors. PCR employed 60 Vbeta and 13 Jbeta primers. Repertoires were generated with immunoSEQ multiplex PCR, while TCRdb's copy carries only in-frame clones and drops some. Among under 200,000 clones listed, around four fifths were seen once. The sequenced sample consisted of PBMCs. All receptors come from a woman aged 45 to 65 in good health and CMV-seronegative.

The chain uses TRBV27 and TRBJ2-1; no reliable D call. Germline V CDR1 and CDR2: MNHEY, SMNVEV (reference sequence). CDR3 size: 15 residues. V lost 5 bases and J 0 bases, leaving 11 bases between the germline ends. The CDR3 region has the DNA TGTGCCAGCAGTCCCAGATTTGGCTCCTACAATGAGCAGTTCTTC. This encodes CASSPRFGSYNEQFF.

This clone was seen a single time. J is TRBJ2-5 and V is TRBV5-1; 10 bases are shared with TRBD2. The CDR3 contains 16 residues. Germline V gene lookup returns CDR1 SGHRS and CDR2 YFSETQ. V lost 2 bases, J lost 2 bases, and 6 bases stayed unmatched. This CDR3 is CASSFPLAGVQETQYF. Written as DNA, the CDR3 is TGCGCCAGCAGCTTCCCTCTAGCGGGGGTTCAAGAGACCCAGTACTTC.

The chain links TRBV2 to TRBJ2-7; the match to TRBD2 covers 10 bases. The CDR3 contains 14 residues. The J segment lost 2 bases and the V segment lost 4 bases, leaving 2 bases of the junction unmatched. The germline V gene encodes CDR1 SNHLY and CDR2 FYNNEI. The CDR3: CASSVGLAPYEQYF. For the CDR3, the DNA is TGTGCCAGCAGTGTGGGACTAGCGCCCTACGAGCAGTACTTC.

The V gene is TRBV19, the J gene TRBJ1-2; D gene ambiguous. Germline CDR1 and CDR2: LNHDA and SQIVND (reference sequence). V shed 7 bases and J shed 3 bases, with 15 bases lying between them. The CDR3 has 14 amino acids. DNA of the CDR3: TGTGCCAGTACCCCGCCGGGGATGGACTATGGCTACACCTTC. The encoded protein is CASTPPGMDYGYTF.

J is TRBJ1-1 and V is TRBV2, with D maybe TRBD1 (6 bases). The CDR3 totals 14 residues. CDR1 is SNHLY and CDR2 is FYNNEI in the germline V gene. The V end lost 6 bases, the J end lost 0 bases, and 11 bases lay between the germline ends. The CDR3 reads CASRRQALNTEAFF. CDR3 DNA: TGTGCCAGCAGGAGACAGGCTCTGAACACTGAAGCTTTCTTT.